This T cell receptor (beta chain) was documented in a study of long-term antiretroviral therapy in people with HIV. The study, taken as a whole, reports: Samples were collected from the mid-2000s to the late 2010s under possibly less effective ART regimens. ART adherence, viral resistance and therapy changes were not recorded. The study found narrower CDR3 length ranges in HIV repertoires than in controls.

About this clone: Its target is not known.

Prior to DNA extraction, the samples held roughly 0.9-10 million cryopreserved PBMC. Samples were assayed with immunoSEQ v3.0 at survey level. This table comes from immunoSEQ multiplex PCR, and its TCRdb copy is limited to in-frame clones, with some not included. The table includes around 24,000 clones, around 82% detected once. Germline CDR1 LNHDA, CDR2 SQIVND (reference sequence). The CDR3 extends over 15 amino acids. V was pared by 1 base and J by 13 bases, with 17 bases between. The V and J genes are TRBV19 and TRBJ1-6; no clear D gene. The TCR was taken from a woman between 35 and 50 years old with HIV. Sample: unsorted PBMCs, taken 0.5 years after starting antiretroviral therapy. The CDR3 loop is CASSIGNEEVWPLHF. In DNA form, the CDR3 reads TGTGCCAGTAGTATAGGAAATGAAGAGGTTTGGCCCCTCCACTTT.